A single sample gave rise to the 17 T cell receptor beta chains below, sequenced in a study of blood T cells in healthy people across ages. Sample-barcoded 5' priming and a J-beta primer mix drove a second PCR of 7 to 11 cycles. Via MiXCR, TCRdb re-called the 5' RACE reads, giving one row per CDR3 protein. The sample includes about 1 million distinct CDR3 sequences, 45% seen only once; the top ten take over 15%. The sequencing input was blood. These receptors were taken from a woman aged 55 to 70 in good health.

The CDR3 protein is CASSVGEHSPLHF. In DNA form, the CDR3 reads TGTGCCAGCAGCGTAGGGGAGCATTCACCCCTCCACTTT. This chain uses TRBV9 with TRBJ1-6; D remains unclear. This CDR3 contains 13 residues. Germline V gene sequence: CDR1 SGDLS, CDR2 YYNGEE. V dropped 0 bases and J dropped 8 bases, with 6 bases sitting between them.

The rearrangement uses TRBV20-1 and TRBJ2-4; 10 positions agree with TRBD2. Germline loops: CDR1 DFQATT, CDR2 SNEGSKA (reference sequence). The trim removed 1 base at V and 1 base at J, leaving 7 bases unmatched. The CDR3 has 17 amino acids. CDR3 in amino acids: CSARGFLSGGAKNIQYF. CDR3 nucleotides: TGCAGTGCTAGAGGGTTTCTTAGCGGGGGGGCCAAAAACATTCAGTACTTC.

V and J are TRBV5-1 and TRBJ2-2; D gene uncertain. V lost 4 bases and J 1 base, leaving 8 bases between the germline ends. Germline assignment: CDR1 SGHRS and CDR2 YFSETQ. The CDR3 is 14 residues long. The CDR3 sequence is CASSGWENTGELFF. The CDR3 bases are TGCGCCAGCAGCGGGTGGGAGAACACCGGGGAGCTGTTTTTT.

V and J are TRBV12-3 or TRBV12-4 and TRBJ1-2, with D unclear. The CDR3 has 14 amino acids. The V end was cut by 2 bases, the J end by 4 bases, with 11 bases between. In DNA form, the CDR3 reads TGTGCCAGCAGTTTAATTTCGGCGGCCTATGGCTACACCTTC. It translates to CASSLISAAYGYTF.

The V call is TRBV6-6, the J call TRBJ1-5, with 11 bases aligning to TRBD1. The CDR3 loop spans 15 amino acids. The V and J ends lost 4 bases and 5 bases, in that order; junction bases with no gene match: 4. Germline V gene lookup returns CDR1 MNHNY and CDR2 SVGAGI (reference sequence). The CDR3 DNA sequence: TGTGCCAGCAGTTCGGGACAGGGGGAGGATCAGCCCCAGCATTTT. Translation: CASSSGQGEDQPQHF.

The table lists this clonotype with a few counts. V and J are TRBV3-1 and TRBJ2-1; D tentatively reads TRBD1 or TRBD2 (5 bases each). In germline, CDR1 is LGHDT, CDR2 YNNKEL (reference sequence). V lost 6 bases and J lost 6, with 18 bases in between. The CDR3 runs 15 residues. CDR3 sequence: CASRPTWGMSNEQFF. In DNA form, the CDR3 reads TGTGCCAGCAGACCGACTTGGGGGATGAGCAATGAGCAGTTCTTC.

V usage is TRBV29-1 and J usage is TRBJ2-5, with 16 bases matching TRBD2. The CDR3 sequence is 18 residues long. J was trimmed by 5 bases and V by 8 bases; bases with no gene match: 17. Germline V gene data show CDR1 as SQVTM and CDR2 as ANQGSEA. The CDR3 coding sequence is TGCAGCATGGATAACAAGGGACTAGCGGGAGGGCCGGGGGAGACCCAGTACTTC. The encoded protein is CSMDNKGLAGGPGETQYF.

This clonotype was seen more than once but under ten times. This sequence joins TRBV24-1 and TRBJ1-2, with a possible D match to TRBD1 (5 bases). CDR3 length equals 13 residues. CDR1 is KGHDR, CDR2 SFDVKD, per germline. Trimming took off 4 bases at V and 8 bases at J, with 13 bases between the two ends. In DNA, the CDR3 is TGTGCCACCAGTGAGACAGATTTTACAGGCTACACCTTC. Translation gives CATSETDFTGYTF.

This sequence joins TRBV6-5 and TRBJ2-5; tentative D call: TRBD2 (7 bases). Germline V CDR1 and CDR2: MNHEY, SVGAGI. This CDR3 comprises 18 residues. Trimming took 0 bases from V and 11 from J, leaving 28 bases between them. CDR3 sequence: CASSYSRTAGLHYNEQYF. The DNA of the CDR3 is TGTGCCAGCAGTTACTCCCGGACAGCGGGACTTCACTACAATGAGCAGTACTTC.

This clonotype was picked up a small number of times. The chain recombines TRBV20-1 with TRBJ2-1; a weak D match, TRBD2 (6 bases). In germline, CDR1 is DFQATT, CDR2 SNEGSKA (reference sequence). The CDR3 extends over 17 amino acids. Trimming removed 0 bases from V and 2 bases from J, with 17 bases in between. The chain's CDR3 is CSAREGFIREPYNEQFF. The DNA for the CDR3 is TGCAGTGCTAGAGAGGGCTTTATCCGGGAGCCCTACAATGAGCAGTTCTTC.

This clonotype turned up a few times. This rearrangement joins TRBV4-2 to TRBJ1-5, with TRBD1 identical over 7 bases. Germline CDR1 reads LGHNA; CDR2 reads YNFKEQ. The junction had 14 bases not matched to a gene; V was cut back by 0 bases and J by 6 bases. The CDR3 sequence is 18 residues long. The CDR3 spells CASSQDGQGGGFSQPQHF. The CDR3 region has the DNA TGTGCCAGCAGCCAAGATGGCCAGGGGGGAGGGTTTAGTCAGCCCCAGCATTTT.

The V call is TRBV7-6, the J call TRBJ2-1; D is unresolved. Germline V CDR1 and CDR2: SGHVS, FNYEAQ. V lost 1 base, J lost 6 bases, and 16 bases lay in between. This CDR3 has 16 amino acids. The CDR3 sequence is CASSLVELVLGNEQFF. The CDR3 DNA sequence: TGTGCCAGCAGCTTAGTCGAATTAGTCCTGGGCAATGAGCAGTTCTTC.

The chain is built from TRBV5-6 and TRBJ1-1; no definite D call. There are 14 residues in the CDR3. Germline V gene lookup returns CDR1 SGHDT and CDR2 YYEEEE. Trimming pared 4 bases from V and 4 bases from J, leaving 14 bases between. The chain's CDR3 is CASSPDIMSTEAFF. In DNA, the CDR3 is TGTGCCAGCAGCCCAGACATAATGAGCACTGAAGCTTTCTTT.

This clonotype was detected only a few times. The chain couples TRBV15 to TRBJ2-5, with D unresolved. From germline, CDR1 is LNHNV and CDR2 YYDKDF (reference sequence). CDR3 size: 12 residues. V was shortened by 3 bases and J by 3 bases, with 5 bases between the two germline ends. The DNA for the CDR3 is TGTGCCACCAGCAGGGCGAAAGAGACCCAGTACTTC. It translates to CATSRAKETQYF.

In its sample, this clonotype was seen many times. This rearrangement joins TRBV4-1 to TRBJ2-7; 8 bases align to TRBD2. The CDR3 consists of 16 residues. The germline gives CDR1 MGHRA, CDR2 YSYEKL. V was pared by 3 bases and J by 2 bases, with 9 bases of the junction left unmatched. The CDR3 loop reads CASSHPSRGGTYEQYF. The CDR3 DNA is TGCGCCAGCAGCCATCCCAGTCGGGGGGGGACCTACGAGCAGTACTTC.

Points on this clonotype: The germline gene is not matched at one end of the junction; a read error may be the cause. The chain joins TRBV5-1 to TRBJ2-7; D not certain. Germline V CDR1 and CDR2: SGHRS, YFSETQ. CDR3 length: 12 residues. This CDR3 reads CACSPNWYEQYF. The CDR3 DNA reads as TGCGCCTGCAGCCCAAACTGGTACGAGCAGTACTTC.

This clonotype was counted a few times. CDR3 DNA sequence: TGTGCCAGCAGCTTAGTTGCAGCGGGACCCGAAGAGACCCAGTACTTC. It is translated as CASSLVAAGPEETQYF. The J gene is TRBJ2-5, the V gene TRBV7-6, with 7 positions matching TRBD2. Trimming at V came to 1 base and at J to 3 bases, leaving 8 bases not matched to a gene. Germline CDR1 is SGHVS and CDR2 is FNYEAQ. The CDR3 is made up of 16 amino acids.